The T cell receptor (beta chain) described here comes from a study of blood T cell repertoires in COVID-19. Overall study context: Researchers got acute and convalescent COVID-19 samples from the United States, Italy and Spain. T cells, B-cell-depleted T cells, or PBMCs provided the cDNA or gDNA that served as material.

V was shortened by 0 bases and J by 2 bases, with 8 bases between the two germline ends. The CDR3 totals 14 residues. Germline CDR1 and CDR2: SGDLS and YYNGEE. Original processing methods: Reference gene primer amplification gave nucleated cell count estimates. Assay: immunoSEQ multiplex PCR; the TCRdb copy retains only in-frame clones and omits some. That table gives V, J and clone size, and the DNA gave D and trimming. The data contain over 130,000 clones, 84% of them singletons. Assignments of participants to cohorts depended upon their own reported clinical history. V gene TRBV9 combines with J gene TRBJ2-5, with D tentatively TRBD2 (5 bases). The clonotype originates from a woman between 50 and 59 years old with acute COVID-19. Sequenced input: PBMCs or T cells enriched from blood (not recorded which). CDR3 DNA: TGTGCCAGCAGCGTAGCCGGAGGTCAAGAGACCCAGTACTTC. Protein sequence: CASSVAGGQETQYF.